This T cell receptor (beta chain) was identified in a study of T cell responses to AZD1222 COVID-19 vaccine. Germline lookup yields CDR1 SGHNT and CDR2 YENEEA. This CDR3 has 15 residues. V was pared by 4 bases and J by 3 bases, with 5 bases of the junction left unmatched. The data were produced by immunoSEQ multiplex PCR, yet TCRdb's version contains in-frame clones alone and is incomplete. The sample has 79,000 or so clones; about 92% are singletons. The sequencing here drew on peripheral blood, taken 28 days after the second AZD1222 dose. The TCR sequence derives from an adult who received the AZD1222 COVID-19 vaccine. The chain has TRBV11-3 and TRBJ2-3; 9 nucleotides line up with TRBD1. The CDR3, as DNA: TGTGCCAGCAGCTACCGGGACAGGGCTACAGATACGCAGTATTTT. Its translation is CASSYRDRATDTQYF.